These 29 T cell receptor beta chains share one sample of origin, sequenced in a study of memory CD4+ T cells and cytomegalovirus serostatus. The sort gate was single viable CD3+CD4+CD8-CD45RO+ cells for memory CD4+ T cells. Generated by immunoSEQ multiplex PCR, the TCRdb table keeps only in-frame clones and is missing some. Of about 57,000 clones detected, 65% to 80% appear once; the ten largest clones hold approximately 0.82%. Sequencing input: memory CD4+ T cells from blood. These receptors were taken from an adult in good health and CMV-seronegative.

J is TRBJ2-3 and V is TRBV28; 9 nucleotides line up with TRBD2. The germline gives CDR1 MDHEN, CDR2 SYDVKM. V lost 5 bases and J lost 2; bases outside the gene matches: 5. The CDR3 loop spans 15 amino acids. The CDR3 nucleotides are TGTGCCAGCAGTGTAGCGGGGGATTCCACAGATACGCAGTATTTT. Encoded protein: CASSVAGDSTDTQYF.

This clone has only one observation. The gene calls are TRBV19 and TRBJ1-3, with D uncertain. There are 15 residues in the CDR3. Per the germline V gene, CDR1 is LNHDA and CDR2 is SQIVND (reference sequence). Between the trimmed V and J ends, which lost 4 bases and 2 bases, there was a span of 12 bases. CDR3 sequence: CASSTFRGTGNTIYF. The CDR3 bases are TGTGCCAGTAGTACCTTCCGAGGTACTGGAAACACCATATATTTT. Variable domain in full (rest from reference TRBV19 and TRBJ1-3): DGGITQSPKYLFRKEGQNVTLSCEQNLNHDAMYWYRQDPGQGLRLIYYSQIVNDFQKGDIAEGYSVSREKKESFPLTVTSAQKNPTAFYLCASSTFRGTGNTIYFGEGSWLTVV.

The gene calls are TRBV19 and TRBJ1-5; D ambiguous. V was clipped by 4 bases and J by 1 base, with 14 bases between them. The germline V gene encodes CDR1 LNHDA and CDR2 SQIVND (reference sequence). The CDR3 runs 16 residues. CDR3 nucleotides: TGTGCCAGTAGTACATCTAAACTATACAGCAATCAGCCCCAGCATTTT. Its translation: CASSTSKLYSNQPQHF.

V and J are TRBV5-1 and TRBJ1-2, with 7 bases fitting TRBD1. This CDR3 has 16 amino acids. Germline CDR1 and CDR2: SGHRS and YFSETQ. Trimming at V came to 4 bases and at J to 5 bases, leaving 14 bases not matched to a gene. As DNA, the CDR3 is TGCGCCAGCAGCGAATCCGGGACAGAACCTTCTTATGGCTACACCTTC. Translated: CASSESGTEPSYGYTF.

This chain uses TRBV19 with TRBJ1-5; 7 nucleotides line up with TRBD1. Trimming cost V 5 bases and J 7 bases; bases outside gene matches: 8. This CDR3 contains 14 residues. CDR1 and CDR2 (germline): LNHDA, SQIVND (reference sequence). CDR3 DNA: TGTGCCAGTAGTCAGCGACAGGGTGGACAGCCCCAGCATTTT. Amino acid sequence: CASSQRQGGQPQHF.

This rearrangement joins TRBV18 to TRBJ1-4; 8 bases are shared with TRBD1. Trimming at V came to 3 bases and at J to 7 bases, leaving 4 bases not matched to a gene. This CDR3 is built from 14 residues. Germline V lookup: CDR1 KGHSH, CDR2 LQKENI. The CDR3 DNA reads TGTGCCAGCTCACCCTTGGGGACAGGTGAAAAACTGTTTTTT. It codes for CASSPLGTGEKLFF.

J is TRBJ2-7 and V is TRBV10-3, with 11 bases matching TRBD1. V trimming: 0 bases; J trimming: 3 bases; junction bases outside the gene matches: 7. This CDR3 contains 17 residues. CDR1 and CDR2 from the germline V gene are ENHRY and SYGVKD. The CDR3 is CAISESGRTGGRYEQYF. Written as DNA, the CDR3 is TGTGCCATCAGTGAGTCTGGCCGGACAGGGGGCCGCTACGAGCAGTACTTC.

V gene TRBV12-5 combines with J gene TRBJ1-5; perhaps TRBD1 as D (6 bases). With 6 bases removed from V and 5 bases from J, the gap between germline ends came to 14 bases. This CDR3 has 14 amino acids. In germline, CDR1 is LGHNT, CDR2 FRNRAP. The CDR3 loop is CASGVGGLYQPQHF. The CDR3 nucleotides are TGTGCTAGTGGCGTGGGGGGGCTCTATCAGCCCCAGCATTTT.

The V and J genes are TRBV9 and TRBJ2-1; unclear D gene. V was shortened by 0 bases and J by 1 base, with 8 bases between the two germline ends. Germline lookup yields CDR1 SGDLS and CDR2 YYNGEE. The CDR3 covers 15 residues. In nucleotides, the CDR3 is TGTGCCAGCAGCGTAGACCCAAGATCCTACAATGAGCAGTTCTTC. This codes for CASSVDPRSYNEQFF.

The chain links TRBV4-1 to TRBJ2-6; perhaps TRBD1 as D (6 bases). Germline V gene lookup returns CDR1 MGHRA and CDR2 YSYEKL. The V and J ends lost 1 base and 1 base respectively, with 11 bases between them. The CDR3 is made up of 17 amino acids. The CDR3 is CASSQGGGNSGANVLTF. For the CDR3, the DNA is TGCGCCAGCAGCCAAGGAGGGGGTAATTCTGGGGCCAACGTCCTGACTTTC.

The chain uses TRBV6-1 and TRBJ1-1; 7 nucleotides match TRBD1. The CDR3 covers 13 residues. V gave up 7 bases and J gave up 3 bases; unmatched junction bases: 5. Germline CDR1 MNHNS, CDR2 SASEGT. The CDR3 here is CASTRQGHTEAFF. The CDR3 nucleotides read TGTGCCAGCACCAGACAGGGCCACACTGAAGCTTTCTTT.

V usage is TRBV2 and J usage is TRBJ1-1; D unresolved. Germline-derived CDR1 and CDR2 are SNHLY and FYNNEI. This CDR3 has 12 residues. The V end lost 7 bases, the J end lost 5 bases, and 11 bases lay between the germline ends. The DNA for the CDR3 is TGTGCCAGCACTACCGGTGGGACTGAAGCTTTCTTT. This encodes CASTTGGTEAFF.

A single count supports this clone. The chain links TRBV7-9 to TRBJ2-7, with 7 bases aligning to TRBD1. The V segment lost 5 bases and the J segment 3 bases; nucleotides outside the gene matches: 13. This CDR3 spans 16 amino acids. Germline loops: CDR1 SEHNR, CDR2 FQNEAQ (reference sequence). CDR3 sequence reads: CASSPGPGQSFYEQYF. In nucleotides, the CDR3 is TGTGCCAGCAGCCCTGGTCCGGGACAGAGTTTCTACGAGCAGTACTTC. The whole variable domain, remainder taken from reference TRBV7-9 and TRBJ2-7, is DTGVSQNPRHKITKRGQNVTFRCDPISEHNRLYWYRQTLGQGPEFLTYFQNEAQLEKSRLLSDRFSAERPKGSFSTLEIQRTEQGDSAMYLCASSPGPGQSFYEQYFGPGTRLTVT.

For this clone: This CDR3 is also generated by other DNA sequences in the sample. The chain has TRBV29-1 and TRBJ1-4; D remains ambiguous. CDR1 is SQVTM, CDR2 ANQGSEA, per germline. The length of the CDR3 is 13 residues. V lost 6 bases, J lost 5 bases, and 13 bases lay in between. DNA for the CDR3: TGCAGCGTCGGTTTGTGGGGAAATGAAAAACTGTTTTTT. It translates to CSVGLWGNEKLFF.

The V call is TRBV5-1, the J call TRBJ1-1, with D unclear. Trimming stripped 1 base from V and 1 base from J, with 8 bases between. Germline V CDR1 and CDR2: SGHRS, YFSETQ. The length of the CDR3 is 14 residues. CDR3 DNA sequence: TGCGCCAGCAGCTTGTCTGGTGGGAACACTGAAGCTTTCTTT. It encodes CASSLSGGNTEAFF.

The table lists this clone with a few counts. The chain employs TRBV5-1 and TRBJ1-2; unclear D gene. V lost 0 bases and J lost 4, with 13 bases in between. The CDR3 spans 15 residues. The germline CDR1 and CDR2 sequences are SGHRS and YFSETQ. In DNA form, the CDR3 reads TGCGCCAGCAGCTTGGGTGGCGGAAACTCCTATGGCTACACCTTC. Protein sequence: CASSLGGGNSYGYTF.

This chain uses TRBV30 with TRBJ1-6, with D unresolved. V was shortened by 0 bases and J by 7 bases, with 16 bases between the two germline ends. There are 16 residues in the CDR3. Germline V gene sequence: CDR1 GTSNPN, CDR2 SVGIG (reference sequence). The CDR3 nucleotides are TGTGCCTGGAGTGTATTCCCGGGTTCGGGGAATTCACCCCTCCACTTT. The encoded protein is CAWSVFPGSGNSPLHF.

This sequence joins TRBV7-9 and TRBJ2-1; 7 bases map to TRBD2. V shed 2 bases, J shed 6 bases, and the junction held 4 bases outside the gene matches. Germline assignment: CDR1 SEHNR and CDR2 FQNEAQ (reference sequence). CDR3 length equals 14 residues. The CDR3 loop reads CASSLSLAANEQFF. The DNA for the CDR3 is TGTGCCAGCAGCTTAAGCCTAGCGGCCAATGAGCAGTTCTTC.

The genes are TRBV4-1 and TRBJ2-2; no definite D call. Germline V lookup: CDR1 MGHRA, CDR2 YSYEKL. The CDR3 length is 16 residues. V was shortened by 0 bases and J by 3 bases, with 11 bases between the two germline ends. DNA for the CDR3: TGCGCCAGCAGCCAAGATGGAAAGGCTCACACCGGGGAGCTGTTTTTT. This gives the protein CASSQDGKAHTGELFF.

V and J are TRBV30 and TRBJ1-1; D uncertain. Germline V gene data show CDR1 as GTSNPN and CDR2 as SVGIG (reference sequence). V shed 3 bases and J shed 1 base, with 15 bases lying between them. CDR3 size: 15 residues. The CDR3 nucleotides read TGTGCCTGGAGCCACCCACCACCTAAGAACACTGAAGCTTTCTTT. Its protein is CAWSHPPPKNTEAFF.

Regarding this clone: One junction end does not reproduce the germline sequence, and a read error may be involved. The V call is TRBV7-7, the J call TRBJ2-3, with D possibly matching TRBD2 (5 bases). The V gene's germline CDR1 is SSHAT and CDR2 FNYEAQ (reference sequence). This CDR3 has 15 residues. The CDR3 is CASSLALGSTDTQYF. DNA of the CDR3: TGTGCTAGCAGCTTAGCGTTGGGTAGTACAGATACGCAGTATTTT.

CDR3 DNA sequence: TGTGCCAGCAGTTTTGTAAACCAGCCCCAGCATTTT. It is translated as CASSFVNQPQHF. The chain employs TRBV27 and TRBJ1-5; unclear D gene. V lost 3 bases, J lost 7 bases, and 7 bases lay in between. Germline V gives CDR1 MNHEY, CDR2 SMNVEV (reference sequence). The CDR3 runs 12 residues.

The CDR3 coding sequence is TGTGCCAGCAGCTTAGTTGGGGGATCGACCGCCAATGAGCAGTTCTTC. This codes for CASSLVGGSTANEQFF. The chain carries TRBV7-2 and TRBJ2-1; D tentatively reads TRBD1 or TRBD2 (5 bases each). Germline values: CDR1 SGHTA, CDR2 FQGNSA. CDR3 length: 16 residues. With 1 base removed from V and 6 bases from J, the gap between germline ends came to 16 bases.

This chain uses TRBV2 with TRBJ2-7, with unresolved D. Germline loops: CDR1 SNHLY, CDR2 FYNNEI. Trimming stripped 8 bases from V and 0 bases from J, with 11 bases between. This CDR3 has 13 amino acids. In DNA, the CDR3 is TGTGCCAGCTGCACGGAGTCCTCCTACGAGCAGTACTTC. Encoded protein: CASCTESSYEQYF.

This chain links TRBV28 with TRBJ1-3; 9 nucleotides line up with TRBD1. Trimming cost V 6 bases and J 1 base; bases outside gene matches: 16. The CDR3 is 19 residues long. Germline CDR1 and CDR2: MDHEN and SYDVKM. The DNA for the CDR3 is TGTGCCAGCAGCACAATAAGGTGGACAGGGGAAGGGTCTGGAAACACCATATATTTT. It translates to CASSTIRWTGEGSGNTIYF.

CDR3 nucleotide sequence: TGTGCCTGGAGTATTGCCGCTGAGCAGTTCTTC. Its translation: CAWSIAAEQFF. The chain uses TRBV30 and TRBJ2-1; D remains unclear. Germline CDR1 GTSNPN, CDR2 SVGIG (reference sequence). There are 11 residues in the CDR3. The V end lost 2 bases, the J end lost 9 bases, and 8 bases lay between the germline ends. The whole variable domain, filled in from reference TRBV30 and TRBJ2-1, reads SQTIHQWPATLVQPVGSPLSLECTVEGTSNPNLYWYRQAAGRGLQLLFYSVGIGQISSEVPQNLSASRPQDRQFILSSKKLLLSDSGFYLCAWSIAAEQFFGPGTRLTVL.

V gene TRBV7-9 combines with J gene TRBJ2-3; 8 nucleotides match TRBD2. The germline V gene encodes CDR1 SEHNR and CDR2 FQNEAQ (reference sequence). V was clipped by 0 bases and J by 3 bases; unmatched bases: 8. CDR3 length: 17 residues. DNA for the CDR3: TGTGCCAGCAGCTTAGCGCTGGCGGGGGGTACTACAGATACGCAGTATTTT. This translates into CASSLALAGGTTDTQYF.

The CDR3 loop is CASLRGVSYEQYF. The CDR3 nucleotides are TGTGCCAGCCTACGGGGGGTATCCTACGAGCAGTACTTC. The V gene is TRBV6-6, the J gene TRBJ2-7, with 7 nucleotides matching TRBD2. The CDR3 loop spans 13 amino acids. Germline V gene lookup returns CDR1 MNHNY and CDR2 SVGAGI (reference sequence). V shed 8 bases, J shed 1 base, and the junction held 5 bases outside the gene matches.

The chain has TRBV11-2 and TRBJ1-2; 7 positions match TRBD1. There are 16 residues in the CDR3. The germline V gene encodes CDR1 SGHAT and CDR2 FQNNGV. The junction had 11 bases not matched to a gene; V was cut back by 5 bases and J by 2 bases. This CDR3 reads CASSRNHRGLNYGYTF. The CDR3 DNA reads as TGTGCCAGCAGCCGTAACCACAGGGGATTAAACTATGGCTACACCTTC.